Reported below is one TCR beta chain. Data came from immunoSEQ multiplex PCR; TCRdb stores just in-frame clones and leaves some out. The table has about 52,000 clones, roughly 82% seen once. This record comes from a study of PD-L1 blockade in urothelial cancer. Noted time point: pretreatment peripheral blood. This clonotype originated in a man aged 50 to 59 with urothelial cancer. Sequences were derived from PBMCs, sampled around atezolizumab (anti-PD-L1) treatment.

The chain's CDR3 is CASSSSGPQHF. The CDR3 nucleotides are TGTGCCAGTAGTAGCTCAGGGCCCCAGCATTTT. The gene calls are TRBV19 and TRBJ1-5; D remains unclear. The CDR3 has 11 amino acids. Germline V gives CDR1 LNHDA, CDR2 SQIVND (reference sequence). V lost 4 bases and J 9 bases, leaving 7 bases between the germline ends.